One sample yielded the 11 T cell receptor beta chains listed below, sequenced in a study of CD8+CD57+ T cells in acquired aplastic anemia. By flow cytometry, patients selected for sequencing had shown an expansion of CD8+CD57+ cells. Genomic DNA, the template, was used for profiling of the TCR beta VDJ and CDR3. In TCRdb, the reads were re-called with MiXCR into one record per CDR3 protein. The data contain 100,000 to 150,000 distinct CDR3 sequences, almost 40% of them singletons. The sample comprised sorted CD4+, CD8+, or CD8+CD57+ T cells (not recorded which) from PBMCs. These receptors were obtained from a human donor with aplastic anemia.

The rearrangement joins TRBV24-1 to TRBJ2-5; D unresolved. CDR3 length: 14 amino acids. Trimming removed 0 bases from V and 3 bases from J, with 7 bases in between. Germline loops: CDR1 KGHDR, CDR2 SFDVKD. CDR3 in DNA: TGTGCCACCAGTGATTTGGACTCCGAAGAGACCCAGTACTTC. It translates to CATSDLDSEETQYF.

This clonotype occurred many times. The chain is built from TRBV19 and TRBJ2-3; D perhaps matches TRBD1 (5 bases). Deletions cut 4 bases from V and 3 bases from J, with 8 bases between. The CDR3 length is 13 residues. The germline CDR1 and CDR2 sequences are LNHDA and SQIVND (reference sequence). The CDR3 is CASSTRQTDTQYF. DNA of the CDR3: TGTGCCAGTAGTACGAGACAGACAGATACGCAGTATTTT.

This clonotype was counted ten times or more. The CDR3 DNA follows: TGTGCCAGCAGCTCGATTCACAGGGTACAGAACACTGAAGCTTTCTTT. It is translated as CASSSIHRVQNTEAFF. This chain connects TRBV7-3 to TRBJ1-1; maybe TRBD1 (6 bases). V lost 4 bases, J lost 1 base, and 16 bases lay in between. CDR3 length: 16 residues. Germline CDR1 and CDR2: SGHTA and FQGTGA.

The sample holds a few counts of this clonotype. The chain combines TRBV11-2 with TRBJ1-3; TRBD1 is a possible D gene (5 bases). From germline, CDR1 is SGHAT and CDR2 FQNNGV. The CDR3 consists of 16 residues. V lost 5 bases and J 0 bases, leaving 14 bases between the germline ends. The CDR3 spells CASSPRGRGSGNTIYF. CDR3 in DNA: TGTGCCAGCAGCCCCCGGGGGAGGGGCTCTGGAAACACCATATATTTT.

The chain carries TRBV20-1 and TRBJ1-2; D is uncertain. CDR1 and CDR2 from the germline V gene are DFQATT and SNEGSKA (reference sequence). The V end lost 3 bases, the J end lost 7 bases, and 9 bases lay between the germline ends. The CDR3 is made up of 11 amino acids. Written as DNA, the CDR3 is TGCAGTGCTAGCGGCAGGACTGGCTACACCTTC. Amino acid sequence: CSASGRTGYTF.

Many counts were recorded for this clonotype. This sequence joins TRBV12-3 or TRBV12-4 and TRBJ1-6, with TRBD1 matching over 7 bases. The CDR3 loop spans 13 amino acids. After removal of 11 bases from V and 7 bases from J, the junction contained 8 bases not matched to a gene. DNA of the CDR3: TGTGCCGGACAGGAATTTGAAAATTCACCCCTCCACTTT. It yields the protein CAGQEFENSPLHF.

The chain joins TRBV9 to TRBJ2-7, with D perhaps matching TRBD1 or TRBD2 (5 bases each). This CDR3 is built from 14 residues. V lost 4 bases and J 4 bases, leaving 15 bases between the germline ends. Germline CDR1 is SGDLS and CDR2 is YYNGEE. CDR3 DNA: TGTGCCAGCAGCCCGAATCGGGACCTATACGAGCAGTACTTC. Its translation is CASSPNRDLYEQYF.

As concerns this clonotype: The junction shows a germline mismatch at one end, possibly a read error. The chain combines TRBV7-2 with TRBJ1-3; no clear D. Germline lookup yields CDR1 SGHTA and CDR2 FQGNSA. CDR3 length equals 13 residues. The CDR3 DNA follows: TGTGCCAGCACCTCAAACAGCGGAAACACCATGTATTTT. Translation: CASTSNSGNTMYF.

This clonotype was detected a few times. This may be a read error, as it is one base from a much larger clone. The chain carries TRBV7-8 and TRBJ2-7; TRBD1 or TRBD2 may be the D gene (5 bases each). The germline CDR1 and CDR2 sequences are SGHVS and FQNEAQ. This CDR3 comprises 14 residues. CDR3 bases: TGCGCCAGCAGCCAAGTTGGGGGATCCTACGAGCGGTACGTC. Its translation is CASSQVGGSYERYV.

This clonotype was found many times. The chain employs TRBV6-1 and TRBJ1-2; tentative D call: TRBD1 (6 bases). The CDR3 extends over 13 amino acids. CDR1 MNHNS and CDR2 SASEGT come from the germline V gene. Trimming left V 3 bases short and J 6 bases short, with 11 bases between. The CDR3 loop is CASSEWQGHGYTF. The DNA of the CDR3 is TGTGCCAGCAGTGAGTGGCAGGGGCATGGCTACACCTTC.

This clonotype has only a few counts. Compared with germline, one end of the junction differs, possibly owing to a read error. Written as DNA, the CDR3 is TGTGCCAGCAGTTTTGCCGGACCATTATACAATGAGCGGTTCTTC. Encoded protein: CASSFAGPLYNERFF. This rearrangement joins TRBV12-3 or TRBV12-4 to TRBJ2-1, with D unresolved. This CDR3 comprises 15 residues.